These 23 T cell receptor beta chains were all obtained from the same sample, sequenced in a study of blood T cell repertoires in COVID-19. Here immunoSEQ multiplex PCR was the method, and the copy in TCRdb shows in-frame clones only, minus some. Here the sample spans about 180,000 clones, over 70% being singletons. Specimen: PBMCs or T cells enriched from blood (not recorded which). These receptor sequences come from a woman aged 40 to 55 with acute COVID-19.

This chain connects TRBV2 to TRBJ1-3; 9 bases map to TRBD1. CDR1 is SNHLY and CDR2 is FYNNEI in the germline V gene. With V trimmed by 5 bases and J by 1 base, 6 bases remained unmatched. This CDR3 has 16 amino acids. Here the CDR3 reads CASSLDRGASGNTIYF. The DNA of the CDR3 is TGTGCCAGCAGTTTGGACAGGGGCGCTTCTGGAAACACCATATATTTT.

DNA of the CDR3: TGTGCCAGCAGCTCCCGCTTCGGGAGGGTCTCCTACAATGAGCAGTTCTTC. It encodes CASSSRFGRVSYNEQFF. This sequence joins TRBV5-6 and TRBJ2-1; 8 nucleotides line up with TRBD2. The CDR3 has 17 residues. Losses at the gene ends were 3 bases for V and 0 bases for J; bases not matched to a gene: 8. Germline loops: CDR1 SGHDT, CDR2 YYEEEE.

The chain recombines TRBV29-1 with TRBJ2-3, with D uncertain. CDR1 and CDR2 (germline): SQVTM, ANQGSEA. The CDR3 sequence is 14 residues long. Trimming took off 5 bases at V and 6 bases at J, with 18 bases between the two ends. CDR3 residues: CSVHSLRKRDTQYF. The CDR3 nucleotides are TGCAGCGTTCATTCGCTCCGGAAGAGGGATACGCAGTATTTT.

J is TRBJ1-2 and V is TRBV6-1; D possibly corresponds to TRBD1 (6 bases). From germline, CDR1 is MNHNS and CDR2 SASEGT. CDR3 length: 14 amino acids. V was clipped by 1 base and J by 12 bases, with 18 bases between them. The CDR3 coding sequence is TGTGCCAGCAGTGAAGGAAGACAGGCGAAAATTGACACCTTC. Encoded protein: CASSEGRQAKIDTF.

The CDR3: CASSPDPGGNTEAFF. Here the CDR3 DNA reads TGTGCCAGCAGCCCCGACCCAGGGGGAAACACTGAAGCTTTCTTT. This chain links TRBV5-4 with TRBJ1-1; 7 bases agree with TRBD1. J was trimmed by 2 bases and V by 4 bases; bases with no gene match: 8. The germline CDR1 and CDR2 sequences are SGHNT and YYREEE (reference sequence). This CDR3 is built from 15 residues.

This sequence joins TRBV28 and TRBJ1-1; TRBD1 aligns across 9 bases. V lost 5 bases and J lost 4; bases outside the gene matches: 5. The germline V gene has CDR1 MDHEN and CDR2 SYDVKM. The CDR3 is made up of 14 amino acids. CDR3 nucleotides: TGTGCCAGCAGTACAGGGGGCGTTGGCACTGAAGCTTTCTTT. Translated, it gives CASSTGGVGTEAFF.

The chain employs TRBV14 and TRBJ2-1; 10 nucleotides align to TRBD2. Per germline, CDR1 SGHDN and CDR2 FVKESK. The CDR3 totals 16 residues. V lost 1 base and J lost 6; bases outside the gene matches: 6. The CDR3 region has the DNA TGTGCCAGCAGCCAAGTGAGGACTAGCGGTTTCAATGAGCAGTTCTTC. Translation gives CASSQVRTSGFNEQFF.

CDR3 in amino acids: CASSRGTGHMNTEAFF. CDR3 coding DNA: TGTGCCAGCTCACGCGGGACAGGGCACATGAACACTGAAGCTTTCTTT. The J gene is TRBJ1-1, the V gene TRBV18, with 9 bases that match TRBD1. The CDR3 consists of 16 residues. Trimming cost V 4 bases and J 0 bases; bases outside gene matches: 6. Germline V gives CDR1 KGHSH, CDR2 LQKENI.

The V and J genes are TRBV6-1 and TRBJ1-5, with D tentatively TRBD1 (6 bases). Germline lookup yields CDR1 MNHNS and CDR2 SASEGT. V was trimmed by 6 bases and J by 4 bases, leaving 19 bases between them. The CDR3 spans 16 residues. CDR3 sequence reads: CASSEQGGSVNQPQHF. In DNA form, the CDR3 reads TGTGCCAGCAGCGAACAGGGCGGAAGCGTAAATCAGCCCCAGCATTTT.

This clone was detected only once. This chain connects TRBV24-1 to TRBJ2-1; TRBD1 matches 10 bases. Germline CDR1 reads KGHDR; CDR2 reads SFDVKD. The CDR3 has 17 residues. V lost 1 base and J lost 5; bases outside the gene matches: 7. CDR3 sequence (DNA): TGTGCCACCAGTGATTTCATGGGACAGGGGAGCGACAATGAGCAGTTCTTC. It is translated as CATSDFMGQGSDNEQFF.

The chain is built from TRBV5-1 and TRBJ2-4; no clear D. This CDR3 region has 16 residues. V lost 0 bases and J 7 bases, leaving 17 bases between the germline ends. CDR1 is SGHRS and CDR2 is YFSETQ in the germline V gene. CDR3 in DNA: TGCGCCAGCAGCTTGGAGAGTACAGCACCCTATAACATTCAGTACTTC. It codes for CASSLESTAPYNIQYF.

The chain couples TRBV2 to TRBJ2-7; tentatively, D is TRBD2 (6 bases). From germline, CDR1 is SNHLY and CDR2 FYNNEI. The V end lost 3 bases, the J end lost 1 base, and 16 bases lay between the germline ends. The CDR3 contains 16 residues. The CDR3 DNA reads TGTGCCAGCAGTGACTTCGGGGCAGGGAGGTCCTACGAGCAGTACTTC. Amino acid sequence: CASSDFGAGRSYEQYF.

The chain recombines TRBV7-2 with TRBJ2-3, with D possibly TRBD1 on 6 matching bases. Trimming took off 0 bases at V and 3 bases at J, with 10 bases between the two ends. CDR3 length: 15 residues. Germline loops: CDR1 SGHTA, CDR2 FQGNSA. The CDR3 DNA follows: TGTGCCAGCAGCTTAGCGGGGGCTGGGACAGATACGCAGTATTTT. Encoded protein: CASSLAGAGTDTQYF. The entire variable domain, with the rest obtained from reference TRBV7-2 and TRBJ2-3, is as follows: GAGVSQSPSNKVTEKGKDVELRCDPISGHTALYWYRQSLGQGLEFLIYFQGNSAPDKSGLPSDRFSAERTGGSVSTLTIQRTQQEDSAVYLCASSLAGAGTDTQYFGPGTRLTVL.

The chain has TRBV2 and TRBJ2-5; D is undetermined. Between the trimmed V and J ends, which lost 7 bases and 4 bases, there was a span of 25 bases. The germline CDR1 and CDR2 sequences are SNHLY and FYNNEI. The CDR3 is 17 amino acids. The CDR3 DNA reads TGTGCCAGCAAGCACCAGCTATTAGCCCTTGTTGGAGAGACCCAGTACTTC. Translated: CASKHQLLALVGETQYF.

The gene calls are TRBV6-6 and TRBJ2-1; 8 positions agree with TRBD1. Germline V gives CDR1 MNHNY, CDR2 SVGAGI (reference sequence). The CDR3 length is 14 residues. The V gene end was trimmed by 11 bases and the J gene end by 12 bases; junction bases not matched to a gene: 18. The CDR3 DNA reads TGTGCCGGCCCCCGGGACAGGTCTTTTGCCTCGCAGTTCTTC. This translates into CAGPRDRSFASQFF.

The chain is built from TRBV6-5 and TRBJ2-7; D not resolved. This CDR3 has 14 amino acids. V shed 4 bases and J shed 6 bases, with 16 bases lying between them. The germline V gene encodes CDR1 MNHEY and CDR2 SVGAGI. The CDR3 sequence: CASSSLPRGAEQYV. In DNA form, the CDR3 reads TGTGCCAGCAGTTCCCTCCCTAGAGGTGCCGAGCAGTACGTC.

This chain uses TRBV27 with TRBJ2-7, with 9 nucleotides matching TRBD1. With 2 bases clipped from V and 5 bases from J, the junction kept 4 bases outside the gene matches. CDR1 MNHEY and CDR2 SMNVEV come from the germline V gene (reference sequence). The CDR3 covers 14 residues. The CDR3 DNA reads TGTGCCAGCAGTTTAACCGGGACAGGGAACGAGCAGTACTTC. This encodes CASSLTGTGNEQYF.

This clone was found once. CDR3 amino acids: CASSFRTGSGYTF. DNA of the CDR3: TGTGCCAGCAGTTTTAGAACGGGGAGTGGCTACACCTTC. The chain recombines TRBV27 with TRBJ1-2; D unresolved. Germline CDR1 and CDR2: MNHEY and SMNVEV (reference sequence). Between the trimmed V and J ends, which lost 3 bases and 7 bases, there was a span of 12 bases. CDR3 length: 13 residues.

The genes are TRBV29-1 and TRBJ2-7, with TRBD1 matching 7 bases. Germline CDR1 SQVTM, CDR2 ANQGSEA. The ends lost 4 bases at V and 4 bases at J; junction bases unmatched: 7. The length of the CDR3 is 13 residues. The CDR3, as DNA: TGCAGCGTTGTAGACAGGGTCGGGTACGAGCAGTACTTC. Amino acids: CSVVDRVGYEQYF.

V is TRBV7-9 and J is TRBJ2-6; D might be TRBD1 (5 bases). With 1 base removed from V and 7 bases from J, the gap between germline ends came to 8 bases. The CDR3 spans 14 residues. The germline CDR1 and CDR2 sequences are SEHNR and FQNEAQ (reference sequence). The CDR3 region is CASSLGRDANVLTF. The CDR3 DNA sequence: TGTGCCAGCAGCTTAGGCAGGGATGCCAACGTCCTGACTTTC.

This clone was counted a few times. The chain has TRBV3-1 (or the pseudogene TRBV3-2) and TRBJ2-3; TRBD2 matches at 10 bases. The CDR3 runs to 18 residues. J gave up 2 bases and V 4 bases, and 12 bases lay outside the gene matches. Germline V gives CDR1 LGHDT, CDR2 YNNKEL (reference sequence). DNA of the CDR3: TGTGCCAGCAGCCCTACCCGGACTAGCGGCCTACTCACAGATACGCAGTATTTT. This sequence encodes CASSPTRTSGLLTDTQYF.

DNA of the CDR3: TGCGCCAGCAGTGTGGACATGTACCAAGAGACCCAGTACTTC. This translates into CASSVDMYQETQYF. The chain has TRBV5-1 and TRBJ2-5; D is perhaps TRBD1 (5 bases). The CDR3 sequence is 14 residues long. The V and J ends lost 5 bases and 0 bases respectively, with 11 bases between them. The germline V gene has CDR1 SGHRS and CDR2 YFSETQ.

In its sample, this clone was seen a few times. CDR3: CASSYRQGGYEQYV. CDR3 DNA sequence: TGTGCCAGCAGTTACAGGCAGGGAGGGTACGAGCAGTACGTC. The gene calls are TRBV6-5 and TRBJ2-7; 7 positions agree with TRBD2. Germline-derived CDR1 and CDR2 are MNHEY and SVGAGI. Trimming took 2 bases from V and 4 from J; bases not matched to a gene: 5. CDR3 length: 14 residues.